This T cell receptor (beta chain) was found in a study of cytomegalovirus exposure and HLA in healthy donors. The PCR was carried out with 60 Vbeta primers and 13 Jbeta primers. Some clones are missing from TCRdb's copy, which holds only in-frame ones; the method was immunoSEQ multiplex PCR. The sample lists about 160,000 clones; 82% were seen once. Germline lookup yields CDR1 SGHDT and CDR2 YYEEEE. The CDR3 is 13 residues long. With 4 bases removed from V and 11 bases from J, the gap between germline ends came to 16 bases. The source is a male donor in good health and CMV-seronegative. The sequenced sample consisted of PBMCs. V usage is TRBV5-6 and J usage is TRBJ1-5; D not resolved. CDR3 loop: CASSRKPGSAQHF. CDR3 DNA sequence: TGTGCCAGCAGCCGAAAACCCGGGTCGGCCCAGCATTTT.